This T cell receptor (beta chain) was sequenced in a study of OX40 agonist ivuxolimab in advanced cancers. About the investigation overall: Ivuxolimab was an agonistic, fully human IgG2 monoclonal antibody directed against OX40 (CD134), a costimulatory receptor. Intravenous ivuxolimab was administered to patients every 2 weeks at six dose levels: 0.01, 0.1, 0.3, 1.5, 3 and 10 mg/kg. Among the approximately 54 dose-escalation patients, some 20 had hepatocellular carcinoma, roughly 15 melanoma, 9 renal cell carcinoma and 9 head and neck cancer. In the dose-escalation cohort, about four fifths of patients were male, and the mean age was roughly 56 years with a range of roughly 20 to 80. Patients were allowed to have had prior anti-PD-1, anti-PD-L1 or anti-CTLA-4 therapy, and 30% to 50% of the dose-escalation patients had previously received checkpoint inhibitors. Partial responses occurred in three dose-escalation patients, of whom one had hepatocellular carcinoma and two had cutaneous melanoma. Peripheral TCRbeta sequencing was intended to test whether TCR sequence diversity was altered and clonal T-cell expansion was caused by ivuxolimab. The paper describes the monotherapy dose-escalation part (N of about 52 patients) of the phase I trial of ivuxolimab. The study at large found these results: After ivuxolimab, CD8+ T cells had more expanded clones than CD4+ T cells on average. At doses from 0.1 to 3.0 mg/kg, clonal expansion was seen in both CD4+ and CD8+ blood T cells between baseline and week 6. Partial responders in the 0.1-3.0 mg/kg groups had among the lowest normalized peripheral clonal expansion, especially among CD8+ T cells. Antigen specificity was not determined for the clonally expanded peripheral T cells. Low levels of normalized T-cell clonal expansion were also seen in some nonresponding patients.

Genomic DNA was isolated from the sorted cells so that the TCRbeta CDR3 region could be sequenced. The immunoSEQ Assay was used to sequence the TCRbeta CDR3 regions. Held by TCRdb, this immuneACCESS table contains in-frame sequences only and omits some clones. Under half of the omission traces to an unresolved V gene where checked; the cause of the rest is unknown. The sample has 55,000 to 85,000 clones on record, 70% to 90% of them singletons. Around 2.8% of the sample rests with the top ten. Patients with autoimmune disease history or receiving systemic immunosuppression were excluded from the trial. Peripheral blood for TCR sequencing was drawn from every dose cohort at baseline, at cycle 4 day 1 and at cycle 7 day 1. The samples were taken from a phase I, first-in-human, multicenter, open-label dose-escalation trial of ivuxolimab. Adults with locally advanced or metastatic melanoma, renal cell, hepatocellular, or head and neck squamous cell carcinoma were enrolled in the trial. Before TCR sequencing, CD4+ T cells and CD8+ T cells were sorted from peripheral blood as separate populations.

The germline V gene encodes CDR1 SGHVS and CDR2 FQNEAQ. The CDR3 runs 14 residues from the cysteine to the phenylalanine. The entry retains the CDR3 DNA only, 42 bases that are in frame from base 1. After removal of 4 bases from V and 7 bases from J, the junction retains 9 bases not matched to a gene. Notes on this clone: Its target antigen remains unknown. Base qualities are not provided; no much larger clone lies one nucleotide away.

The sample here was CD4+ or CD8+ T cells sorted from blood, taken in a trial of the OX40 agonist ivuxolimab. The sequence joins TRBV7-8 to TRBJ1-2, and 7 bases in between align with TRBD1. The source of this sequence is an adult with an advanced solid tumor such as melanoma, head and neck, liver or kidney cancer. The CDR3 corresponds to CASSSRTGLSGYTF. In nucleotides, the sequence is TGTGCCAGCAGCTCCCGGACAGGTCTAAGTGGCTACACCTTC. Beyond the CDR3, the reference TRBV7-8 and TRBJ1-2 genes provide the residues; the full variable domain reads: GAGVSQSPRYKVAKRGQDVALRCDPISGHVSLFWYQQALGQGPEFLTYFQNEAQLDKSGLPSDRFFAERPEGSVSTLKIQRTQQEDSAVYLCASSSRTGLSGYTFGSGTRLTVV.